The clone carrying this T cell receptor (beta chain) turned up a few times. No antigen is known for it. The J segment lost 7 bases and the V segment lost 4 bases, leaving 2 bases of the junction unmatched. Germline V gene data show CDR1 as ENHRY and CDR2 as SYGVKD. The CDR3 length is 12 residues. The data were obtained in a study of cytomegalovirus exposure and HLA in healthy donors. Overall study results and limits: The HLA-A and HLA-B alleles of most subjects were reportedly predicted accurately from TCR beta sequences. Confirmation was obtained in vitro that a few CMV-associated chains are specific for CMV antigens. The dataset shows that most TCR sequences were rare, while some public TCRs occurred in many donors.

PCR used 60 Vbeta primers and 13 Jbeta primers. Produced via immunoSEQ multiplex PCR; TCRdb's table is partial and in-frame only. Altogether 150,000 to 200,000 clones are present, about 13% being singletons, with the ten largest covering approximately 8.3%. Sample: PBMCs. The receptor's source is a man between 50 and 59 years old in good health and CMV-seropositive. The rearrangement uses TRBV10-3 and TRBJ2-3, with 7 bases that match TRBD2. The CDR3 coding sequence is TGTGCCATCAGTGGGGGGGGACATACGCAGTATTTT. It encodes CAISGGGHTQYF.